What follows are 8 T cell receptor beta chains derived from one specimen sequenced in a study of response to subunit inactivated influenza vaccine. A single record per CDR3 protein comes from TCRdb applying MiXCR to the RT-PCR reads. The sample lists approximately 160,000 distinct CDR3 sequences; approximately 11% were seen once. Specimen: CD8+ T cells sorted from PBMCs, collected less than 30 months after vaccination. Receptors originate from a man between 50 and 70 years old who received an inactivated influenza vaccine.

J is TRBJ2-5 and V is TRBV20-1, with D maybe TRBD2 (7 bases). CDR1 DFQATT and CDR2 SNEGSKA come from the germline V gene (reference sequence). V was clipped by 6 bases and J by 1 base, with 15 bases between them. CDR3 length equals 14 residues. The CDR3 loop is CSAVEGGPQETQYF. CDR3 in DNA: TGCAGTGCCGTAGAGGGGGGGCCCCAAGAGACCCAGTACTTC.

The chain employs TRBV9 and TRBJ2-7; possibly TRBD1 or TRBD2 for D (5 bases each). Deletions cut 2 bases from V and 0 bases from J, with 15 bases between. The CDR3 has 16 residues. Germline loops: CDR1 SGDLS, CDR2 YYNGEE. The DNA for the CDR3 is TGTGCCAGCAGCGTTGAGGGGTCAGCACCCTCCTACGAGCAGTACTTC. This encodes CASSVEGSAPSYEQYF.

Ten or more counts support this clonotype. The chain uses TRBV3-1 and TRBJ2-5, with 7 nucleotides matching TRBD2. The V and J ends lost 1 base and 5 bases, in that order; junction bases with no gene match: 16. The germline V gene has CDR1 LGHDT and CDR2 YNNKEL (reference sequence). The CDR3 runs to 18 residues. The CDR3 spells CASSQALPLAEGGETQYF. The CDR3, as DNA: TGTGCCAGCAGCCAAGCCCTACCCCTAGCGGAGGGAGGGGAGACCCAGTACTTC.

Ten or more counts support this clonotype. The V gene is TRBV29-1, the J gene TRBJ2-7, with 10 bases matching TRBD1. CDR1 SQVTM and CDR2 ANQGSEA come from the germline V gene. This CDR3 has 14 amino acids. J lost 5 bases, V lost 1 base, and 5 bases had no gene match. CDR3 in DNA: TGCAGCGTTGAAGGGGGACAGGGGTTCCACGAGCAGTACTTC. As protein: CSVEGGQGFHEQYF.

Of note for this clonotype: At one of its ends the junction is not consistent with the germline gene, which may arise from a read error. The rearrangement uses TRBV11-1 and TRBJ2-6; D may be TRBD2 (6 bases). The germline V gene has CDR1 SGHAT and CDR2 FQDESV (reference sequence). The CDR3 is 20 amino acids. The CDR3 nucleotides are TGTCCCAGCAGTCCGCCGGGACTTCCTTCTCTGGCTCCTGGGGCCAACGTCCTGACTTTC. It yields the protein CPSSPPGLPSLAPGANVLTF.

This clonotype was observed a handful of times. The CDR3 region has the DNA TGTGCCAGCAAAGAGATTCGGACTAGACTCGCCAGCTCCTACAATGAGCAGTTCTTC. Translating it yields CASKEIRTRLASSYNEQFF. The V and J genes are TRBV11-1 and TRBJ2-1, with 7 nucleotides matching TRBD2. V dropped 7 bases and J dropped 0; count of bases not matched to a gene: 18. The germline gives CDR1 SGHAT, CDR2 FQDESV (reference sequence). The CDR3 sequence is 19 residues long.

This clonotype was picked up a small number of times. The chain uses TRBV2 and TRBJ2-7; 8 bases are a match to TRBD2. This CDR3 comprises 14 residues. Germline assignment: CDR1 SNHLY and CDR2 FYNNEI. The ends lost 8 bases at V and 1 base at J; junction bases unmatched: 7. This CDR3 is CASGGAGVSYEQYF. The CDR3 nucleotides read TGTGCCAGCGGCGGAGCGGGGGTGTCCTACGAGCAGTACTTC.

This clonotype came up a few times. The V gene is TRBV10-3, the J gene TRBJ2-5; tentatively, D is TRBD1 (5 bases). CDR3 size: 15 residues. Trimming took off 3 bases at V and 5 bases at J, with 16 bases between the two ends. Germline V gene lookup returns CDR1 ENHRY and CDR2 SYGVKD. The CDR3 is CAISDPWGGEETQYF. CDR3 DNA: TGTGCCATCAGTGACCCGTGGGGCGGAGAGGAGACCCAGTACTTC.